This T cell receptor beta chain was sequenced during a study of cytomegalovirus exposure and HLA in healthy donors. Study-level points and caveats: Reported findings show TCR beta sequences accurately forecast HLA-A and HLA-B alleles in most subjects. A prior analysis recorded that most TCR beta V segments were productive about 90% or about 30% of the time. In vitro work confirmed that a few CMV-associated chains recognize CMV antigens. Most TCR sequences were uncommon, yet certain public TCRs appeared in many donors.

V gave up 3 bases and J gave up 4 bases, with 6 bases separating them. This CDR3 region has 12 residues. Germline V lookup: CDR1 SEHNR, CDR2 FQNEAQ (reference sequence). The study ran its PCR with 60 Vbeta and 13 Jbeta primers. Some clones are missing from TCRdb's copy, which holds only in-frame ones; the method was immunoSEQ multiplex PCR. The sample consists of about 160,000 clones, over 70% of them appearing once. The sample holds a few counts of this clone. No antigen is known for it. This TCR was recovered from a woman between 45 and 65 years old in good health and CMV-seropositive. The material sequenced was PBMCs. The rearrangement joins TRBV7-9 to TRBJ1-1, with D perhaps matching TRBD1 (5 bases). The CDR3 bases are TGTGCCAGCAGCTTGGACATCACTGAAGCTTTCTTT. Translating it yields CASSLDITEAFF.